These T cell receptor beta chains were read from a single sample in a study of somatic mutations in cytotoxic T cells in rheumatoid arthritis. Only in-frame clones appear in the TCRdb table, and some are missing; sequencing was by immunoSEQ multiplex PCR. This table holds around 16,000 clones, nearly 80% found once. The sequencing sample was made of CD8+ T cells sorted from blood. The receptors shown here come from an adult with rheumatoid arthritis. Both conserved end residues are part of each CDR3. D genes are given only for firm matches. Size is omitted from some rows. Given values are once, few, many or a class for expanded clones.

v_call	clone_size	j_call	d_call	cdr3_aa	cdr3_nt
TRBV29-1	.	TRBJ2-1	TRBD1	CSTRDRYYNEQFF	TGCAGCACCCGGGACAGGTACTACAATGAGCAGTTCTTC
TRBV28	.	TRBJ2-1	TRBD1	CASSPRTGNSYNEQFF	TGTGCCAGCAGTCCCAGGACAGGGAACTCCTACAATGAGCAGTTCTTC
TRBV7-9	.	TRBJ1-4	.	CASSPGGSANEKLFF	TGTGCCAGCAGCCCCGGAGGGTCTGCTAATGAAAAACTGTTTTTT
TRBV6-1	.	TRBJ1-1	TRBD1	CASNRGDSTEAFF	TGTGCCAGCAACAGAGGGGACAGCACCGAAGCTTTCTTT
TRBV7-2	.	TRBJ2-3	.	CASSSRTDFTDTQYF	TGTGCCAGCAGCTCAAGGACAGATTTCACAGATACGCAGTATTTT
TRBV27	.	TRBJ2-7	TRBD2	CASSLALAGWEQYF	TGTGCCAGCAGTTTGGCGCTAGCGGGATGGGAGCAGTACTTC
TRBV11-3	few	TRBJ2-3	.	CASSLSGGTDTQYF	TGTGCCAGCAGCTTGAGTGGGGGCACAGATACGCAGTATTTT
TRBV4-1	.	TRBJ1-2	.	CASSRMGGGAPEGYTF	TGCGCCAGCAGCCGAATGGGGGGGGGCGCCCCGGAAGGCTACACCTTC
TRBV7-6	.	TRBJ2-6	.	CASSPGADGANVLTF	TGTGCCAGCAGTCCGGGGGCGGATGGGGCCAACGTCCTGACTTTC
TRBV28	.	TRBJ2-1	.	CASSTTPGTQSYNEQFF	TGTGCCAGCAGCACAACCCCCGGGACTCAATCCTACAATGAGCAGTTCTTC
TRBV9	.	TRBJ2-6	.	CASTPYAGSGANVLTF	TGTGCCAGCACCCCGTATGCAGGATCTGGGGCCAACGTCCTGACTTTC
TRBV7-3	few	TRBJ2-1	.	CASSSTFGAHNEQFF	TGTGCCAGCAGCTCGACCTTTGGGGCACACAATGAGCAGTTCTTC
TRBV28	.	TRBJ1-2	.	CASSFSPQYLANYGYTF	TGTGCCAGCAGTTTCTCCCCGCAGTATCTAGCTAACTATGGCTACACCTTC
TRBV5-1	few	TRBJ1-2	TRBD1	CASSMLGQGDPYGYTF	TGCGCCAGCAGCATGTTGGGACAGGGGGATCCCTATGGCTACACCTTC
TRBV19	.	TRBJ1-1	.	CASIMGPRTEAFF	TGTGCCAGTATTATGGGACCTCGGACTGAAGCTTTCTTT
TRBV19	.	TRBJ2-7	TRBD2	CASSAGLAGGSVYEQYF	TGTGCCAGTAGTGCGGGACTAGCGGGAGGTTCTGTATACGAGCAGTACTTC
TRBV28	.	TRBJ2-6	.	CASSFSPSGANVLTF	TGTGCCAGCAGTTTTAGTCCCTCTGGGGCCAACGTCCTGACTTTC
TRBV28	.	TRBJ1-2	TRBD1	CASRPDRRYGYTF	TGTGCCAGCAGGCCGGACAGGCGCTATGGCTACACCTTC
TRBV6-5	.	TRBJ2-7	TRBD2	CASSPGTSGTTEQYF	TGTGCCAGCAGCCCCGGGACTAGCGGGACTACCGAGCAGTACTTC
TRBV5-1	.	TRBJ2-3	.	CASSPGLIQRASTDTQYF	TGCGCCAGCAGCCCCGGCCTTATTCAAAGAGCAAGCACAGATACGCAGTATTTT
TRBV11-3	.	TRBJ1-1	TRBD1	CASSSWEGTDIMNTEAFF	TGTGCCAGCAGCTCGTGGGAGGGGACAGACATTATGAACACTGAAGCTTTCTTT
TRBV9	.	TRBJ2-1	TRBD2	CASSVVTRLAGAPLYSEQFF	TGTGCCAGCAGCGTAGTGACTAGACTAGCGGGAGCCCCTCTCTACAGTGAGCAGTTCTTC
TRBV6-5	.	TRBJ2-1	TRBD2	CASSLAASGRYEQFF	TGTGCCAGCAGCCTCGCCGCTAGCGGGAGGTATGAGCAGTTCTTC
TRBV7-9	once	TRBJ2-7	.	CASSQDNYEQYF	TGTGCCAGCAGCCAAGACAACTACGAGCAGTACTTC
TRBV5-1	.	TRBJ2-1	.	CASSLWDLYNEQFF	TGCGCCAGCAGCTTGTGGGACCTTTACAATGAGCAGTTCTTC
TRBV4-3	medium-sized	TRBJ2-7	.	CASSQDGGYEQYF	TGCGCCAGCAGCCAAGATGGAGGTTACGAGCAGTACTTC
TRBV9	.	TRBJ2-7	.	CASSVGLSYEQYF	TGTGCCAGCAGCGTAGGACTCAGCTACGAGCAGTACTTC
TRBV25-1	.	TRBJ2-1	.	CASSGGTPGNEQFF	TGTGCCAGCAGTGGTGGGACACCGGGTAATGAGCAGTTCTTC
TRBV4-3	.	TRBJ2-1	.	CASSQDSKVNEQFF	TGCGCCAGCAGCCAAGACAGCAAGGTAAATGAGCAGTTCTTC
TRBV2	.	TRBJ1-2	.	CASSVQQGHGYTF	TGTGCCAGCAGTGTTCAACAGGGCCATGGCTACACCTTC
TRBV4-1	.	TRBJ2-5	.	CASSQDFAGPLGQETQYF	TGCGCCAGCAGCCAAGATTTTGCAGGCCCTCTAGGGCAGGAGACCCAGTACTTC
TRBV4-3	few	TRBJ2-1	.	CASSQGAGVNEQFF	TGCGCCAGCAGCCAAGGCGCCGGGGTAAATGAGCAGTTCTTC
TRBV5-4	.	TRBJ2-7	.	CASSPRDNKVHYEQYF	TGTGCCAGCAGCCCAAGGGACAATAAGGTCCACTACGAGCAGTACTTC
TRBV7-9	.	TRBJ1-2	.	CASSQGPGRNYGYTF	TGTGCCAGCAGCCAAGGGCCGGGCAGGAACTATGGCTACACCTTC
TRBV5-5	once	TRBJ2-7	.	CASRGGAQPYEQYF	TGTGCCAGCAGGGGGGGGGCGCAACCCTACGAGCAGTACTTC
TRBV7-2	.	TRBJ1-5	TRBD1	CASSSLDRVQHF	TGTGCCAGCAGTTCCCTGGACAGGGTCCAGCATTTT
TRBV30	.	TRBJ2-7	TRBD2	CAWGLAGVSEQYF	TGTGCCTGGGGGCTGGCGGGAGTCAGCGAGCAGTACTTC
TRBV9	.	TRBJ2-7	TRBD2	CASSAGGGGSTDEQYF	TGTGCCAGCAGCGCCGGAGGTGGCGGGAGTACTGACGAGCAGTACTTC
TRBV5-4	.	TRBJ2-3	.	CASSLNTDTQYF	TGTGCCAGCAGCTTGAATACAGATACGCAGTATTTT
TRBV11-2	.	TRBJ2-1	.	CASSLGVNEQFF	TGTGCCAGCAGCTTAGGGGTCAATGAGCAGTTCTTC
TRBV4-3	.	TRBJ1-2	.	CASSQVIASSNYGYTF	TGCGCCAGCAGCCAAGTGATCGCATCCTCTAACTATGGCTACACCTTC
TRBV27	.	TRBJ2-4	.	CASIDRNIQYF	TGTGCCAGCATAGACCGAAACATTCAGTACTTC
TRBV5-5	few	TRBJ2-7	.	CASSSPGDEQYF	TGTGCCAGCAGCTCCCCGGGGGACGAGCAGTACTTC
TRBV9	.	TRBJ2-7	.	CARQGAGGPAPYEQYF	TGTGCCAGGCAGGGGGCGGGAGGGCCAGCGCCCTACGAGCAGTACTTC
TRBV27	.	TRBJ2-7	TRBD1	CATSTGDSYEQYF	TGTGCCACTTCGACAGGGGACTCCTACGAGCAGTACTTC
TRBV7-9	few	TRBJ2-7	TRBD2	CASSFGLAGGPGRREQYF	TGTGCCAGCAGCTTTGGACTAGCGGGAGGCCCGGGTAGGCGCGAGCAGTACTTC
TRBV19	.	TRBJ1-5	.	CASSIGYSNQPQHF	TGTGCCAGTAGTATTGGATATAGCAATCAGCCCCAGCATTTT
TRBV27	.	TRBJ2-7	.	CASSLSLSQTYEQYF	TGTGCCAGCAGTTTATCATTGTCCCAGACCTACGAGCAGTACTTC
TRBV28	few	TRBJ2-7	.	CASSLGGAAYEQYF	TGTGCCAGCAGTTTGGGGGGGGCTGCCTACGAGCAGTACTTC
TRBV5-1	.	TRBJ1-4	TRBD1	CASSLARDREITNEKLFF	TGCGCCAGCAGCTTGGCCCGGGACAGGGAGATAACTAATGAAAAACTGTTTTTT
TRBV9	few	TRBJ1-5	.	CASSVEWDQPQHF	TGTGCCAGCAGCGTAGAGTGGGATCAGCCCCAGCATTTT
TRBV15	.	TRBJ2-3	.	CATSRGLVGSGGTQYF	TGTGCCACCAGCAGAGGATTGGTCGGGAGCGGCGGTACGCAGTATTTT
TRBV10-3	.	TRBJ1-1	.	CAISESWADSISTMAFF	TGTGCCATCAGTGAGTCGTGGGCCGACAGTATCAGTACGATGGCTTTCTTT
TRBV5-1	few	TRBJ1-4	.	CASSPEGGLNEKLFF	TGCGCCAGCAGCCCGGAAGGGGGACTTAATGAAAAACTGTTTTTT